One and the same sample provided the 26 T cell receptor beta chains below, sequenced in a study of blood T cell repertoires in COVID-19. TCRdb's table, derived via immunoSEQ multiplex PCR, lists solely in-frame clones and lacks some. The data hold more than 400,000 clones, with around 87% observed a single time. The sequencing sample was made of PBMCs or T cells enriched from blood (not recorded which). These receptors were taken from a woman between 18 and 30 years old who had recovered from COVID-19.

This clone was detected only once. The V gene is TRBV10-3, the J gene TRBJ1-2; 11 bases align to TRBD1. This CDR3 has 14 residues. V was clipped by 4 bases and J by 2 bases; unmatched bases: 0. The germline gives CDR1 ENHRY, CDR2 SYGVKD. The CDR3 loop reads CAISGTGGNYGYTF. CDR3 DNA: TGTGCCATCAGTGGGACAGGGGGCAACTATGGCTACACCTTC.

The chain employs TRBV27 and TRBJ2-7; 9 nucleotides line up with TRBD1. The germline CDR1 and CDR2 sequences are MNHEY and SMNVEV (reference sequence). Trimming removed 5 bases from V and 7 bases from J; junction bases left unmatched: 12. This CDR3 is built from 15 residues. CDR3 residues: CASSPRSGQGSEQYF. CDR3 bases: TGTGCCAGCAGTCCGCGCTCGGGACAGGGCTCTGAGCAGTACTTC.

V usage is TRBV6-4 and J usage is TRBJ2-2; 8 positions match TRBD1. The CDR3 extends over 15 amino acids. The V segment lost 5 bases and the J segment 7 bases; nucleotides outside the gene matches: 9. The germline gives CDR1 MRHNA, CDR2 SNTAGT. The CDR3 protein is CASSPTQGAIGELFF. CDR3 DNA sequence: TGTGCCAGCAGTCCTACTCAGGGGGCGATCGGGGAGCTGTTTTTT.

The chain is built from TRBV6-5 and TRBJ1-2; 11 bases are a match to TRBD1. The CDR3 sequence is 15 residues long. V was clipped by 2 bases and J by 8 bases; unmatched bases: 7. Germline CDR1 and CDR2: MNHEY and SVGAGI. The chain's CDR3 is CASSYDGQGAGGYTF. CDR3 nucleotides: TGTGCCAGCAGTTACGACGGACAGGGGGCCGGGGGCTACACCTTC.

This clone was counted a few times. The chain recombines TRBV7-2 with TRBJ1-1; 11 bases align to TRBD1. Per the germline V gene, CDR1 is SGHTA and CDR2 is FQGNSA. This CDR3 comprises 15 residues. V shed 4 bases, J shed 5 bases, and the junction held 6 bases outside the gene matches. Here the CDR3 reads CASSSGQGARTEAFF. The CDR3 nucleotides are TGTGCCAGCAGCTCCGGACAGGGGGCAAGAACTGAAGCTTTCTTT.

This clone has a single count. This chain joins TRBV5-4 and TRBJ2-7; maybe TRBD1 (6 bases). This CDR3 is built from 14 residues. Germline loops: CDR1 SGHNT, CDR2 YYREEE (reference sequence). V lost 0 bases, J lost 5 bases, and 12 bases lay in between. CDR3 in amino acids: CASSLGYRADEQYF. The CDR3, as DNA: TGTGCCAGCAGCTTGGGGTACAGGGCGGACGAGCAGTACTTC.

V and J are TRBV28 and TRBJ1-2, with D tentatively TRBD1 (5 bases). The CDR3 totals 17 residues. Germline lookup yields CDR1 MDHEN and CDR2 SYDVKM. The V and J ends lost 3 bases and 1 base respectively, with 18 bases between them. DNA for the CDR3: TGTGCCAGCAGTTTGTGGGACTTCGGTCACCGTAACTATGGCTACACCTTC. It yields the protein CASSLWDFGHRNYGYTF.

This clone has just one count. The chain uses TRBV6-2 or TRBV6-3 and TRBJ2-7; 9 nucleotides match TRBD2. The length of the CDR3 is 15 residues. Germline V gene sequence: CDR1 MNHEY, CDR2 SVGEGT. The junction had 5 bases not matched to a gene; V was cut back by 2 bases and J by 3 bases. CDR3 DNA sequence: TGTGCCAGCAGTTACCCGCGGGGGGGCCACTACGAGCAGTACTTC. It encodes CASSYPRGGHYEQYF.

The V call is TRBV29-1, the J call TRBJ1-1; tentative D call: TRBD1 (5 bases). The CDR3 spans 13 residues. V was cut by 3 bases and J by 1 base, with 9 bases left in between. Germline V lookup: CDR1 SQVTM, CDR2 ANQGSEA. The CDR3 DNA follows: TGCAGCGTTGAGATCAGGGCGAACACTGAAGCTTTCTTT. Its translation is CSVEIRANTEAFF.

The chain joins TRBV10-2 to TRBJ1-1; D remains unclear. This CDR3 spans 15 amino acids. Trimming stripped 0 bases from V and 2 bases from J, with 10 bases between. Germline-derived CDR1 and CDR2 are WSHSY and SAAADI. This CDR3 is CASSESSERNTEAFF. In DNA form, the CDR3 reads TGCGCCAGCAGTGAGTCGTCTGAGAGAAACACTGAAGCTTTCTTT.

In DNA, the CDR3 is TGCGCCAGCAGCCAAGACATCCAATATGGCTACACCTTC. The encoded protein is CASSQDIQYGYTF. The chain is built from TRBV4-1 and TRBJ1-2, with D unclear. This CDR3 contains 13 residues. CDR1 and CDR2 from the germline V gene are MGHRA and YSYEKL. The V end lost 0 bases, the J end lost 5 bases, and 7 bases lay between the germline ends.

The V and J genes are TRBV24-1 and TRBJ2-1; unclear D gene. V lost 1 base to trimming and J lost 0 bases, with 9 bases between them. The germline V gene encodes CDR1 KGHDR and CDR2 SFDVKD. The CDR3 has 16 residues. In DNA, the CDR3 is TGTGCCACCAGTGATTTAAGAGGAGTCTCCTACAATGAGCAGTTCTTC. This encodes CATSDLRGVSYNEQFF.

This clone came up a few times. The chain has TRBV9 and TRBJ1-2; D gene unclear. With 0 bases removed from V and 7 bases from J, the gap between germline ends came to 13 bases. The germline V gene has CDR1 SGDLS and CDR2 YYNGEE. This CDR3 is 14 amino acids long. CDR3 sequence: CASSVGLTGSGYTF. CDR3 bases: TGTGCCAGCAGCGTAGGCCTGACTGGCTCTGGCTACACCTTC.

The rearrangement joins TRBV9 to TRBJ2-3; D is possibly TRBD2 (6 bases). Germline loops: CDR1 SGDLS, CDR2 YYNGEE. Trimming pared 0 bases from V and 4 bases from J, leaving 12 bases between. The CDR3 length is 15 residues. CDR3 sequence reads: CASSVDGGTADTQYF. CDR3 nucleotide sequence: TGTGCCAGCAGCGTAGATGGGGGGACTGCAGATACGCAGTATTTT.

Written as DNA, the CDR3 is TGTGCCAGCAGTTACCTACAGGGGTCCTACGAGCAGTACTTC. It codes for CASSYLQGSYEQYF. The chain uses TRBV6-5 and TRBJ2-7, with 7 bases fitting TRBD1. Trimming cost V 2 bases and J 1 base; bases outside gene matches: 2. Germline-derived CDR1 and CDR2 are MNHEY and SVGAGI. This CDR3 has 14 residues.

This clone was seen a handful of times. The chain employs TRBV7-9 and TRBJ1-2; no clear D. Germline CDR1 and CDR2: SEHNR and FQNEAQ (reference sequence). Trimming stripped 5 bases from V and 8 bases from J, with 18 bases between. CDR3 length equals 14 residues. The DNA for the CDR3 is TGTGCCAGCAGCCCAGGATCTGGGTTGAACGGCTACACCTTC. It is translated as CASSPGSGLNGYTF.

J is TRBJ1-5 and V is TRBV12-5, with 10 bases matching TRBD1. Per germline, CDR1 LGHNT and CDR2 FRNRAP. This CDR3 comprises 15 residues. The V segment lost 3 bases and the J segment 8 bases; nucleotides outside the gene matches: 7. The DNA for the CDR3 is TGTGCTAGTGGTTTAAAGGGACAGGGGATAGAGCCCCAGCATTTT. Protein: CASGLKGQGIEPQHF.

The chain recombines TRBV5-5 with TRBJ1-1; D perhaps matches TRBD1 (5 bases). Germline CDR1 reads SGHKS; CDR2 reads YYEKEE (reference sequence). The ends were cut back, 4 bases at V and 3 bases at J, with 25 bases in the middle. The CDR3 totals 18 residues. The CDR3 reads CASSRRQLPSLGDTEAFF. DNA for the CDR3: TGTGCCAGCAGCCGACGACAGCTACCCTCCCTAGGGGACACTGAAGCTTTCTTT.

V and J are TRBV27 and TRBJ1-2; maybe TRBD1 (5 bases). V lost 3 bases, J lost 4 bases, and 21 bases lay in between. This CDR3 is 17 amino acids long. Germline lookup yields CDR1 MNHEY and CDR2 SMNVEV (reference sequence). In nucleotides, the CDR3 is TGTGCCAGCAGTTTCGACCCCGGGTCAACGGGGGTCTATGGCTACACCTTC. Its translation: CASSFDPGSTGVYGYTF.

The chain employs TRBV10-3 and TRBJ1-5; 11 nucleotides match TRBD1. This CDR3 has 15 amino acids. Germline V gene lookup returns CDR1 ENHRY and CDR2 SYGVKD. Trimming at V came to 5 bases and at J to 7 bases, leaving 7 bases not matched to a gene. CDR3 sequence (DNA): TGTGCCATCAGTCGGACAGGGGGCATAGAACAGCCCCAGCATTTT. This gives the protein CAISRTGGIEQPQHF.

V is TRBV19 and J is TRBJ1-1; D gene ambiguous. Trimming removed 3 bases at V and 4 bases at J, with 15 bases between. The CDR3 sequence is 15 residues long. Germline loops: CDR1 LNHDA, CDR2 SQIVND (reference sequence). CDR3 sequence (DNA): TGTGCCAGTAGTATTCTGAGGACTTTGGGCACTGAAGCTTTCTTT. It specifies CASSILRTLGTEAFF.

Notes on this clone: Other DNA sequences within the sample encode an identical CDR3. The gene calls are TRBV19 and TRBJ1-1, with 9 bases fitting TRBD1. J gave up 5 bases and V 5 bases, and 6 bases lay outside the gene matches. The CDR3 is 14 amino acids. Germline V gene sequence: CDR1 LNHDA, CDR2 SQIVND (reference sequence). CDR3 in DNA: TGTGCCAGTAGTCACCGGGACAGGGATACTGAAGCTTTCTTT. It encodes CASSHRDRDTEAFF.

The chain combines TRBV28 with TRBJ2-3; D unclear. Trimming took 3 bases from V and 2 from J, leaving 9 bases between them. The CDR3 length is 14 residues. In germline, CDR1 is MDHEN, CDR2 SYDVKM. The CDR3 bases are TGTGCCAGCAGTTTGGAGAGGTACACAGATACGCAGTATTTT. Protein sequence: CASSLERYTDTQYF.

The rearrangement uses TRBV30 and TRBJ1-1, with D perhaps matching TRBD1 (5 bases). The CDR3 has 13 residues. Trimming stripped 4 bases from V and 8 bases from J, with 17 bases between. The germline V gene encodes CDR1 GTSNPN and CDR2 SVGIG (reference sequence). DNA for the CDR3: TGTGCCTGGACCGATCAGAGGGGACTAGAAGCTTTCTTT. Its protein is CAWTDQRGLEAFF. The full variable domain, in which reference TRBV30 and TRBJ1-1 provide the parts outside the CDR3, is SQTIHQWPATLVQPVGSPLSLECTVEGTSNPNLYWYRQAAGRGLQLLFYSVGIGQISSEVPQNLSASRPQDRQFILSSKKLLLSDSGFYLCAWTDQRGLEAFFGQGTRLTVV.

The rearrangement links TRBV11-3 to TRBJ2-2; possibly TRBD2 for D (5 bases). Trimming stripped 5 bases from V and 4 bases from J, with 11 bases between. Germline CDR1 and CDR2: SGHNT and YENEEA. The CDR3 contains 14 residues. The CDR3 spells CASSPPRGTGELFF. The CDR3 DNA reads TGTGCCAGCAGCCCACCTCGGGGCACCGGGGAGCTGTTTTTT. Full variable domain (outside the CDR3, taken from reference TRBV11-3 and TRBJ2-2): EAGVVQSPRYKIIEKKQPVAFWCNPISGHNTLYWYLQNLGQGPELLIRYENEEAVDDSQLPKDRFSAERLKGVDSTLKIQPAELGDSAVYLCASSPPRGTGELFFGEGSRLTVL.

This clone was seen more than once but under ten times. The CDR3 reads CASSFWGQGIPYEQYF. CDR3 nucleotide sequence: TGTGCCAGCAGCTTTTGGGGGCAGGGGATACCCTACGAGCAGTACTTC. The J gene is TRBJ2-7, the V gene TRBV5-6; possible D gene TRBD1, 6 bases. In germline, CDR1 is SGHDT, CDR2 YYEEEE. This CDR3 has 16 residues. Trimming took off 2 bases at V and 2 bases at J, with 17 bases between the two ends.